Below, 2 T cell receptor beta chains from the same sample are listed, as sequenced in a study of blood T cells in healthy people across ages. A second PCR, run for about 7 to 11 cycles, used a sample-barcoded 5' primer plus a J-beta primer mix. Using its own MiXCR run on the 5' RACE reads, TCRdb lists one record per CDR3 protein. This sample has some 1,000,000 distinct CDR3 sequences, with less than 25% found just once. The same data also contributed to another study, on T cells of mothers and their children.

Sequences were obtained from blood. These receptors were obtained from a girl aged 2 to 10 in good health.

V usage is TRBV7-8 and J usage is TRBJ2-5, with 8 bases identical to TRBD2. This CDR3 spans 16 amino acids. The V gene end was trimmed by 4 bases and the J gene end by 6 bases; junction bases not matched to a gene: 13. Germline V CDR1 and CDR2: SGHVS, FQNEAQ. The CDR3 protein is CASSSGRAGVQKTQYF. The DNA of the CDR3 is TGTGCCAGCAGCTCGGGACGAGCGGGAGTTCAAAAGACCCAGTACTTC.

This clonotype showed up many times. The V gene is TRBV11-2, the J gene TRBJ2-5; 7 nucleotides match TRBD1. Germline CDR1 and CDR2: SGHAT and FQNNGV. The V and J ends lost 4 bases and 4 bases, in that order; junction bases with no gene match: 3. The CDR3 contains 13 residues. CDR3 bases: TGTGCCAGCAGCTCGACAGGGTCAGAGACCCAGTACTTC. This codes for CASSSTGSETQYF. Filled out from reference TRBV11-2 and TRBJ2-5, the complete variable domain reads EAGVAQSPRYKIIEKRQSVAFWCNPISGHATLYWYQQILGQGPKLLIQFQNNGVVDDSQLPKDRFSAERLKGVDSTLKIQPAKLEDSAVYLCASSSTGSETQYFGPGTRLLVL.